Below, 31 T cell receptor beta chains from the same sample are listed, as sequenced in a study of blood T cell repertoires in COVID-19. Sequenced by immunoSEQ multiplex PCR; TCRdb stores in-frame clones only, minus some. The sample holds 350,000 to 450,000 clones, approximately 89% seen once. Input material: peripheral blood. These receptors originate from an older woman with COVID-19, enrolled during active disease.

The genes are TRBV20-1 and TRBJ1-1; the D gene is possibly TRBD1 (6 bases). Trimming took off 3 bases at V and 3 bases at J, with 11 bases between the two ends. The CDR3 contains 13 residues. CDR1 is DFQATT and CDR2 is SNEGSKA in the germline V gene (reference sequence). DNA of the CDR3: TGCAGTGCTAGTACAGGGAGGGACACTGAAGCTTTCTTT. Residues: CSASTGRDTEAFF.

V usage is TRBV7-2 and J usage is TRBJ2-3, with 8 positions matching TRBD2. The CDR3 contains 16 residues. V gave up 4 bases and J gave up 5 bases; unmatched junction bases: 11. Germline V CDR1 and CDR2: SGHTA, FQGNSA. CDR3 DNA: TGTGCCAGCAGCTCTTGGAGCGGGGGCGTTCAAGATACGCAGTATTTT. Encoded protein: CASSSWSGGVQDTQYF.

This chain uses TRBV30 with TRBJ2-3; 9 nucleotides line up with TRBD2. Germline V CDR1 and CDR2: GTSNPN, SVGIG (reference sequence). J lost 2 bases, V lost 4 bases, and 4 bases had no gene match. This CDR3 spans 14 amino acids. The CDR3 nucleotides read TGTGCCTGGAAGCGGGGGGTTACCACAGATACGCAGTATTTT. Translating gives CAWKRGVTTDTQYF. Looking up the rest from reference TRBV30 and TRBJ2-3 gives the full variable domain: SQTIHQWPATLVQPVGSPLSLECTVEGTSNPNLYWYRQAAGRGLQLLFYSVGIGQISSEVPQNLSASRPQDRQFILSSKKLLLSDSGFYLCAWKRGVTTDTQYFGPGTRLTVL.

This sequence joins TRBV27 and TRBJ1-2, with D perhaps TRBD1 (6 bases). CDR1 MNHEY and CDR2 SMNVEV come from the germline V gene (reference sequence). V shed 7 bases and J shed 6 bases, with 15 bases lying between them. The CDR3 consists of 13 residues. CDR3 in DNA: TGTGCCAGCACCCCGATGACAGGACATGGCTACACCTTC. This gives the protein CASTPMTGHGYTF.

This clone was recorded a few times. The CDR3 is CASSLGQLNYGYTF. The CDR3 DNA follows: TGTGCCAGCAGCCTGGGACAGCTGAACTATGGCTACACCTTC. V usage is TRBV6-5 and J usage is TRBJ1-2; 7 bases are shared with TRBD1. The ends lost 6 bases at V and 2 bases at J; junction bases unmatched: 6. Germline V gives CDR1 MNHEY, CDR2 SVGAGI. The CDR3 runs to 14 residues.

The genes are TRBV3-1 (or the pseudogene TRBV3-2) and TRBJ2-1, with a weak D call TRBD1 (6 bases). Germline lookup yields CDR1 LGHDT and CDR2 YNNKEL (reference sequence). V lost 1 base to trimming and J lost 10 bases, with 20 bases between them. This CDR3 has 16 amino acids. CDR3 region: CASSQAFGTRSWEQFF. DNA of the CDR3: TGTGCCAGCAGCCAAGCCTTCGGGACACGGAGCTGGGAGCAGTTCTTC.

This chain uses TRBV11-2 with TRBJ1-6; 7 positions agree with TRBD1. This CDR3 comprises 13 residues. Germline trimming cut 5 bases from V and 9 bases from J; bases unmatched to any gene: 4. The V gene's germline CDR1 is SGHAT and CDR2 FQNNGV. CDR3 DNA: TGTGCCAGCAGCCGGGACAGAGGTTCACCCCTCCACTTT. This codes for CASSRDRGSPLHF.

This clone has a handful of counts. The gene calls are TRBV4-1 and TRBJ2-7; 10 nucleotides match TRBD1. This CDR3 has 15 amino acids. V trimming: 5 bases; J trimming: 4 bases; junction bases outside the gene matches: 8. Germline lookup yields CDR1 MGHRA and CDR2 YSYEKL. CDR3 bases: TGCGCCAGCAGCTACACACTGGGACAGGGGTACGAGCAGTACTTC. It encodes CASSYTLGQGYEQYF.

J is TRBJ1-5 and V is TRBV5-6; possibly TRBD1 for D (5 bases). The length of the CDR3 is 16 residues. CDR1 and CDR2 from the germline V gene are SGHDT and YYEEEE. V was clipped by 4 bases and J by 7 bases, with 21 bases between them. The CDR3 is CASSLRGGVRQQPQHF. The CDR3 DNA is TGTGCCAGCAGCCTCCGGGGGGGGGTACGGCAACAGCCCCAGCATTTT.

This chain joins TRBV28 and TRBJ1-1; weak D call: TRBD1 (5 bases). From germline, CDR1 is MDHEN and CDR2 SYDVKM. The CDR3 is made up of 16 amino acids. Trimming left V 3 bases short and J 4 bases short, with 18 bases between. The CDR3 coding sequence is TGTGCCAGCAGTTTCGCCCGGGCCTCGGGGGGCACTGAAGCTTTCTTT. It is translated as CASSFARASGGTEAFF.

The rearrangement uses TRBV7-3 and TRBJ2-2; 13 positions match TRBD2. The germline V gene has CDR1 SGHTA and CDR2 FQGTGA. This CDR3 comprises 16 residues. V lost 5 bases, J lost 6 bases, and 6 bases stayed unmatched. The CDR3 region is CASSAQGLAGSGELFF. The CDR3 DNA reads TGTGCCAGCAGCGCACAGGGACTAGCGGGGTCCGGGGAGCTGTTTTTT. Drawing the rest from reference TRBV7-3 and TRBJ2-2, the complete variable domain is GAGVSQTPSNKVTEKGKYVELRCDPISGHTALYWYRQSLGQGPEFLIYFQGTGAADDSGLPNDRFFAVRPEGSVSTLKIQRTERGDSAVYLCASSAQGLAGSGELFFGEGSRLTVL.

V gene TRBV10-3 combines with J gene TRBJ2-7; 7 bases align to TRBD2. The CDR3 is 16 amino acids. The germline V gene encodes CDR1 ENHRY and CDR2 SYGVKD. V shed 6 bases and J 0 bases; nucleotides not matched to a gene: 11. The CDR3 DNA sequence: TGTGCCATCAGCAGAGTAGGGGAGGGCCTCTCCTACGAGCAGTACTTC. Amino acid sequence: CAISRVGEGLSYEQYF.

This clone was observed once. The rearrangement joins TRBV4-1 to TRBJ2-1, with 12 bases aligning to TRBD2. Germline values: CDR1 MGHRA, CDR2 YSYEKL. The CDR3 has 19 residues. V was pared by 6 bases and J by 0 bases, with 12 bases of the junction left unmatched. Written as DNA, the CDR3 is TGCGCCAGCAGACATCTGGGGCTAGCGGGGGGGAGCTCCTACAATGAGCAGTTCTTC. As protein: CASRHLGLAGGSSYNEQFF.

With respect to this clone: At one of its ends the junction is not consistent with the germline gene, which may arise from a read error. The V gene is TRBV2, the J gene TRBJ1-2; 8 bases line up with TRBD1. The germline gives CDR1 SNHLY, CDR2 FYNNEI. This CDR3 is built from 14 residues. CDR3 residues: CASREDRGGYGYTF. The CDR3 DNA sequence: TGTGCCAGCAGGGAAGACAGGGGAGGTTATGGCTACACCTTC. The full variable domain, completed using reference TRBV2 and TRBJ1-2, is EPEVTQTPSHQVTQMGQEVILRCVPISNHLYFYWYRQILGQKVEFLVSFYNNEISEKSEIFDDQFSVERPDGSNFTLKIRSTKLEDSAMYFCASREDRGGYGYTFGSGTRLTVV.

This chain uses TRBV6-5 with TRBJ1-1; no clear D. Germline-derived CDR1 and CDR2 are MNHEY and SVGAGI. This CDR3 is 13 amino acids long. V lost 6 bases, J lost 0 bases, and 8 bases lay in between. CDR3: CASSRQVNTEAFF. CDR3 bases: TGTGCCAGCAGCCGGCAGGTGAACACTGAAGCTTTCTTT.

This chain links TRBV4-1 with TRBJ1-2, with 11 bases that match TRBD1. The CDR3 extends over 18 amino acids. Germline V lookup: CDR1 MGHRA, CDR2 YSYEKL. Germline trimming cut 0 bases from V and 1 base from J; bases unmatched to any gene: 7. This CDR3 reads CASSQDPGTGGINYGYTF. The CDR3 bases are TGCGCCAGCAGCCAAGATCCCGGGACAGGGGGAATTAACTATGGCTACACCTTC.

Ten or more counts support this clone. The genes are TRBV28 and TRBJ1-3; 7 bases map to TRBD1. The CDR3 runs to 13 residues. Germline V lookup: CDR1 MDHEN, CDR2 SYDVKM. The J segment lost 8 bases and the V segment lost 5 bases, leaving 6 bases of the junction unmatched. The CDR3 coding sequence is TGTGCCAGCAGTGAGACAGGGTCAGACACCATATATTTT. Its protein product is CASSETGSDTIYF.

The chain combines TRBV24-1 with TRBJ2-1; D possibly corresponds to TRBD1 (6 bases). Germline values: CDR1 KGHDR, CDR2 SFDVKD. The CDR3 contains 16 residues. Trimming took off 9 bases at V and 3 bases at J, with 20 bases between the two ends. CDR3 protein: CATAPGQRGGYNEQFF. The CDR3 coding sequence is TGTGCCACCGCCCCTGGACAAAGAGGGGGCTACAATGAGCAGTTCTTC.

This chain connects TRBV30 to TRBJ2-7; no clear D gene. Trimming stripped 0 bases from V and 2 bases from J, with 8 bases between. CDR3 length equals 13 residues. The V gene's germline CDR1 is GTSNPN and CDR2 SVGIG (reference sequence). The CDR3 here is CAWSVRVAYEQYF. CDR3 nucleotide sequence: TGTGCCTGGAGTGTTCGGGTAGCCTACGAGCAGTACTTC.

The rearrangement uses TRBV5-1 and TRBJ2-6, with a tentative D call TRBD2 (6 bases). The CDR3 length is 16 residues. Trimming cost V 4 bases and J 3 bases, with 14 bases left between them. Looked up from germline, CDR1 is SGHRS and CDR2 is YFSETQ. CDR3 sequence (DNA): TGCGCCAGCAGCGGGACTGTTTTGGGTGGGGCCAACGTCCTGACTTTC. This sequence encodes CASSGTVLGGANVLTF. Drawing the rest from reference TRBV5-1 and TRBJ2-6, the complete variable domain is KAGVTQTPRYLIKTRGQQVTLSCSPISGHRSVSWYQQTPGQGLQFLFEYFSETQRNKGNFPGRFSGRQFSNSRSEMNVSTLELGDSALYLCASSGTVLGGANVLTFGAGSRLTVL.

J is TRBJ2-7 and V is TRBV10-3, with 10 bases aligning to TRBD2. Germline V gene lookup returns CDR1 ENHRY and CDR2 SYGVKD. This CDR3 has 15 residues. With 6 bases clipped from V and 3 bases from J, the junction kept 8 bases outside the gene matches. The CDR3 nucleotides are TGTGCCATCAGCCCAGCGGGGGGGCCTCTCTACGAGCAGTACTTC. Translating it yields CAISPAGGPLYEQYF.

The chain uses TRBV18 and TRBJ1-2, with D hard to call. The CDR3 is made up of 12 amino acids. Germline V gives CDR1 KGHSH, CDR2 LQKENI. V lost 4 bases to trimming and J lost 4 bases, with 7 bases between them. The CDR3 sequence is CASSQGGYGYTF. The CDR3 DNA reads as TGTGCCAGCTCACAGGGAGGCTATGGCTACACCTTC. Full variable domain (outside the CDR3, taken from reference TRBV18 and TRBJ1-2): NAGVMQNPRHLVRRRGQEARLRCSPMKGHSHVYWYRQLPEEGLKFMVYLQKENIIDESGMPKERFSAEFPKEGPSILRIQQVVRGDSAAYFCASSQGGYGYTFGSGTRLTVV.

V and J are TRBV18 and TRBJ2-7; D may be TRBD1 (5 bases). Trimming took off 3 bases at V and 3 bases at J, with 9 bases between the two ends. The CDR3 has 13 amino acids. Germline CDR1 reads KGHSH; CDR2 reads LQKENI. The CDR3 bases are TGTGCCAGCTCACCCGACAGTTTCTACGAGCAGTACTTC. Translating gives CASSPDSFYEQYF.

The rearrangement joins TRBV5-1 to TRBJ1-6; the match to TRBD1 covers 7 bases. V dropped 2 bases and J dropped 9; count of bases not matched to a gene: 5. Looked up from germline, CDR1 is SGHRS and CDR2 is YFSETQ. This CDR3 contains 14 residues. The CDR3 DNA is TGCGCCAGCAGCTTCACAGGGGACCCTTCACCCCTCCACTTT. As protein: CASSFTGDPSPLHF.

A word on this clone: The sample contains more than one DNA sequence encoding this CDR3. Here the CDR3 DNA reads TGTGCCACCAGCAGGGGTACCGGGGAGCTGTTTTTT. It codes for CATSRGTGELFF. The V and J genes are TRBV24-1 and TRBJ2-2; a weak D match, TRBD1 (6 bases). Germline V gene data show CDR1 as KGHDR and CDR2 as SFDVKD. This CDR3 has 12 residues. The V end was cut by 7 bases, the J end by 5 bases, with 7 bases between.

This clone was counted a single time. The rearrangement uses TRBV9 and TRBJ2-3; a weak D match, TRBD1 (5 bases). The CDR3 sequence is 16 residues long. Per germline, CDR1 SGDLS and CDR2 YYNGEE. V lost 1 base and J 6 bases, leaving 18 bases between the germline ends. The CDR3 DNA follows: TGTGCCAGCAGCGTAAACCCGACAGAGCCGAGGGATACGCAGTATTTT. Amino acids: CASSVNPTEPRDTQYF.

The rearrangement uses TRBV5-8 and TRBJ1-5; TRBD1 matches at 8 bases. J lost 1 base, V lost 4 bases, and 13 bases had no gene match. The CDR3 is 18 residues long. The germline CDR1 and CDR2 sequences are SGHTS and YDEGEE. The CDR3 loop is CASSPGTGQRTSNQPQHF. In DNA, the CDR3 is TGTGCCAGCAGCCCGGGGACAGGACAAAGGACGAGCAATCAGCCCCAGCATTTT.

In its sample, this clone was seen once. Other DNA sequences in the same sample also yield this CDR3. The chain employs TRBV19 and TRBJ1-2; 7 bases are shared with TRBD1. This CDR3 region has 13 residues. Germline V gene lookup returns CDR1 LNHDA and CDR2 SQIVND (reference sequence). V gave up 6 bases and J gave up 4 bases; unmatched junction bases: 5. The CDR3 here is CASSRTGSYGYTF. The CDR3 nucleotides read TGTGCCAGTAGCCGGACAGGTTCCTATGGCTACACCTTC.

The chain recombines TRBV4-1 with TRBJ1-2; D ambiguous. Germline V gene lookup returns CDR1 MGHRA and CDR2 YSYEKL. V lost 0 bases to trimming and J lost 5 bases, with 13 bases between them. This CDR3 comprises 15 residues. The CDR3 loop reads CASSQDPAGDYGYTF. CDR3 bases: TGCGCCAGCAGCCAAGACCCGGCAGGCGATTATGGCTACACCTTC.

The V and J genes are TRBV4-1 and TRBJ1-1; a weak D match, TRBD1 (5 bases). The germline V gene encodes CDR1 MGHRA and CDR2 YSYEKL. The CDR3 contains 14 residues. The V end was cut by 1 base, the J end by 10 bases, with 16 bases between. For the CDR3, the DNA is TGCGCCAGCAGCCAAGGCAGGGAGGTAGGCCCAGCTTTCTTT. Translation gives CASSQGREVGPAFF.

The chain is built from TRBV2 and TRBJ1-2, with a weak D call TRBD1 (6 bases). Germline V CDR1 and CDR2: SNHLY, FYNNEI. CDR3 length equals 13 residues. V shed 4 bases and J shed 4 bases, with 10 bases lying between them. This CDR3 is CASSVAGVYGYTF. As DNA, the CDR3 is TGTGCCAGCAGTGTTGCAGGGGTCTATGGCTACACCTTC.